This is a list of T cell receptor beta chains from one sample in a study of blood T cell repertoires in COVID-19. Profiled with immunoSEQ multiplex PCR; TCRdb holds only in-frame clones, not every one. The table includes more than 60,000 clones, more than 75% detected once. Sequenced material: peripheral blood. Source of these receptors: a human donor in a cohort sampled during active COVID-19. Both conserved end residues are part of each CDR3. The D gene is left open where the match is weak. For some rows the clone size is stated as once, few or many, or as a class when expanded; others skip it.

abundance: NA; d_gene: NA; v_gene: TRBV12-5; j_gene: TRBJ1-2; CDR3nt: TGTGCTAGTGGTCTCTACCCGGGACTCCCGGGCGGCTACACCTTC; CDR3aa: CASGLYPGLPGGYTF
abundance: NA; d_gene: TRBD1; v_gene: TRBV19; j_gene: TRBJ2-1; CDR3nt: TGTGCCAGTAGTATGGGACAGCCATACAATGAGCAGTTCTTC; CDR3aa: CASSMGQPYNEQFF
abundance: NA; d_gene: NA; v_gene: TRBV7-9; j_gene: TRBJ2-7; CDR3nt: TGTGCCAGCAGCTCCCCCTTACAGAAGATGGGCTACGAGCAGTACTTC; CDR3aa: CASSSPLQKMGYEQYF
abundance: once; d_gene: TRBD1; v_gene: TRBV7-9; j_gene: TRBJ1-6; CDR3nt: TGTGCCAGCAGCTTTCAGGGGGCCGGTAATTCACCCCTCCACTTT; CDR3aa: CASSFQGAGNSPLHF
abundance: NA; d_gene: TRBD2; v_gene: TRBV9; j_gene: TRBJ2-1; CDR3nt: TGTGCCAGCAGCGGTAGCGGGGGGCTTTACAATGAGCAGTTCTTC; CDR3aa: CASSGSGGLYNEQFF
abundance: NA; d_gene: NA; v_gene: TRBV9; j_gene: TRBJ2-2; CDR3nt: TGTGCCAGCAGCGCGGGGGTTACGATACCCGGGGAGCTGTTTTTT; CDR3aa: CASSAGVTIPGELFF
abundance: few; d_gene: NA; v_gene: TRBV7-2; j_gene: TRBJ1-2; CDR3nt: TGTGCCAGCAGCTTAAACGGACAAGTGGGCTACACCTTC; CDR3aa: CASSLNGQVGYTF
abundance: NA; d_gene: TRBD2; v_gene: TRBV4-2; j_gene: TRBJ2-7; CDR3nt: TGTGCCAGCAGCCAAGATCCGGGCGGGGGGGCTGACGAGCAGTACTTC; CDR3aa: CASSQDPGGGADEQYF
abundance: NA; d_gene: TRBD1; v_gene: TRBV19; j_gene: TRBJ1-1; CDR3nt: TGTGCCAGTTGGGGGCGGGGACAGAACCGTGAAGCTTTCTTT; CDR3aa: CASWGRGQNREAFF
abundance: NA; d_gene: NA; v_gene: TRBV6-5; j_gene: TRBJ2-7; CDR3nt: TGTGCCAGCAGTTTCGGACAGTCATCCCTTCGGGAGCAGTACTTC; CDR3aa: CASSFGQSSLREQYF
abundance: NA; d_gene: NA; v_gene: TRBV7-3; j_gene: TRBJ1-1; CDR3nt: TGTGCCAGCAGCTTAAGGTCGGCAGGGGACACTGAAGCTTTCTTT; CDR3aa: CASSLRSAGDTEAFF
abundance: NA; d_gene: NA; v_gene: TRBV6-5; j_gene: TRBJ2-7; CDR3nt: TGTGCCAGCAGTTACGCCGCTCCGGGAGTAGACTACGAGCAGTACTTC; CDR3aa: CASSYAAPGVDYEQYF
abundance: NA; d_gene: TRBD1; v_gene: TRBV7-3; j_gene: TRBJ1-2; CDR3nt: TGTGCCAGCAGCCCGGGGACAGGGGGCCCCTATGGCTACACCTTC; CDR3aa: CASSPGTGGPYGYTF